A selection of T cell receptor beta chains follows, all from one sample in a study of cytomegalovirus exposure and HLA in healthy donors. Here immunoSEQ multiplex PCR was the method, and the copy in TCRdb shows in-frame clones only, minus some. The sample has about 150,000 clones; about 70% are singletons. The specimen was PBMCs. The receptors here all came from a man aged 30 to 45 in good health and CMV-seropositive. The CDR3 runs from the conserved cysteine through the conserved F or W. Each record gives: D gene, clone size, V gene, J gene, CDR3 protein, CDR3 DNA. The D gene is left open where the match is weak. Rows may omit the clone size; those that give it use once, few, many or a size class.

D gene: NA; clone size: NA; V gene: TRBV9; J gene: TRBJ2-5; CDR3 protein: CASSVSIWETQYF; CDR3 DNA: TGTGCCAGCAGCGTATCTATATGGGAGACCCAGTACTTC
D gene: TRBD1; clone size: once; V gene: TRBV6-5; J gene: TRBJ2-5; CDR3 protein: CASRKDGTGEYF; CDR3 DNA: TGTGCCAGCAGAAAAGACGGGACAGGGGAGTACTTC
D gene: NA; clone size: NA; V gene: TRBV4-1; J gene: TRBJ1-1; CDR3 protein: CASRQDTLNTEAFF; CDR3 DNA: TGTGCCAGCAGACAAGATACATTGAACACTGAAGCTTTCTTT
D gene: TRBD2; clone size: NA; V gene: TRBV9; J gene: TRBJ2-7; CDR3 protein: CASRTAGVVYEQYF; CDR3 DNA: TGTGCCAGCAGGACAGCGGGAGTAGTCTACGAGCAGTACTTC
D gene: TRBD1; clone size: NA; V gene: TRBV7-8; J gene: TRBJ2-7; CDR3 protein: CASSYGTGGSYEQYF; CDR3 DNA: TGTGCCAGCAGCTACGGGACAGGGGGTTCCTACGAGCAGTACTTC
D gene: NA; clone size: NA; V gene: TRBV19; J gene: TRBJ2-7; CDR3 protein: CASSILRGSSYEQYF; CDR3 DNA: TGTGCCAGTAGTATTTTAAGGGGTTCCTCCTACGAGCAGTACTTC
D gene: TRBD2; clone size: NA; V gene: TRBV27; J gene: TRBJ2-1; CDR3 protein: CATPFLAGGPGIYNEQFF; CDR3 DNA: TGTGCCACCCCTTTCTTGGCGGGAGGGCCCGGGATTTACAATGAGCAGTTCTTC
D gene: NA; clone size: NA; V gene: TRBV5-1; J gene: TRBJ1-1; CDR3 protein: CASSLGGAFTEAFF; CDR3 DNA: TGCGCCAGCAGCTTGGGGGGAGCGTTCACTGAAGCTTTCTTT
D gene: TRBD1; clone size: NA; V gene: TRBV10-3; J gene: TRBJ2-2; CDR3 protein: CAISGDRVGTGELFF; CDR3 DNA: TGTGCCATCAGTGGGGACAGGGTCGGAACCGGGGAGCTGTTTTTT
D gene: TRBD2; clone size: NA; V gene: TRBV6-5; J gene: TRBJ2-7; CDR3 protein: CASSTSGRVYEQYF; CDR3 DNA: TGTGCCAGCAGTACTAGCGGGAGGGTCTACGAGCAGTACTTC
D gene: NA; clone size: NA; V gene: TRBV5-1; J gene: TRBJ2-2; CDR3 protein: CASSPAPSGTGELFF; CDR3 DNA: TGCGCCAGCAGTCCGGCCCCTTCGGGCACCGGGGAGCTGTTTTTT